The 21 T cell receptor beta chains in this list originate from one sample, sequenced in a study of blood T cell repertoires in COVID-19. Method: immunoSEQ multiplex PCR; TCRdb's copy keeps in-frame clones and lacks some. The repertoire has some 280,000 clones, around nine tenths of them found once; the top ten carry around 12%. The sample taken for sequencing was peripheral blood. The receptors were gathered from a woman aged 60-75 years with acute or convalescent COVID-19.

The gene calls are TRBV20-1 and TRBJ2-7; 8 nucleotides line up with TRBD1. J lost 0 bases, V lost 3 bases, and 7 bases had no gene match. Germline V gene lookup returns CDR1 DFQATT and CDR2 SNEGSKA (reference sequence). This CDR3 comprises 15 residues. The CDR3 DNA reads TGCAGTGCTAGTGGACGACAGGGGTACTCCTACGAGCAGTACTTC. Its translation is CSASGRQGYSYEQYF.

A single count supports this clone. The gene calls are TRBV18 and TRBJ2-1, with 9 bases that match TRBD1. The CDR3 runs to 15 residues. J was trimmed by 5 bases and V by 3 bases; bases with no gene match: 5. Germline loops: CDR1 KGHSH, CDR2 LQKENI. CDR3 in amino acids: CASSPRQGGNNEQFF. The DNA of the CDR3 is TGTGCCAGCTCACCTCGACAGGGGGGGAACAATGAGCAGTTCTTC.

This clone appeared a single time. This chain connects TRBV18 to TRBJ2-1; 13 bases line up with TRBD2. J gave up 2 bases and V 3 bases, and 4 bases lay outside the gene matches. The CDR3 covers 17 residues. CDR1 and CDR2 (germline): KGHSH, LQKENI. The CDR3: CASSPRTSGGAYNEQFF. The CDR3 DNA reads as TGTGCCAGCTCACCCCGAACTAGCGGGGGGGCCTACAATGAGCAGTTCTTC.

The chain links TRBV27 to TRBJ2-5; the match to TRBD2 covers 8 bases. Germline CDR1 is MNHEY and CDR2 is SMNVEV (reference sequence). V gave up 6 bases and J gave up 1 base; unmatched junction bases: 4. The CDR3 is 14 amino acids. The CDR3, as DNA: TGTGCCAGCAGACTAGCGGCCCCCCAAGAGACCCAGTACTTC. Its translation is CASRLAAPQETQYF.

J is TRBJ1-3 and V is TRBV28; D remains ambiguous. This CDR3 is 15 amino acids long. V dropped 0 bases and J dropped 0 bases, with 6 bases sitting between them. Germline CDR1 and CDR2: MDHEN and SYDVKM. The CDR3 loop is CASSLWTSSGNTIYF. The CDR3 DNA reads TGTGCCAGCAGTTTATGGACAAGCTCTGGAAACACCATATATTTT.

The chain is built from TRBV28 and TRBJ2-7; TRBD2 agrees at 10 bases. The CDR3 length is 16 residues. V dropped 4 bases and J dropped 5; count of bases not matched to a gene: 11. Germline lookup yields CDR1 MDHEN and CDR2 SYDVKM. The chain's CDR3 is CASSSLAGAFVDEQYF. CDR3 nucleotide sequence: TGTGCCAGCAGTTCGCTAGCGGGGGCCTTCGTAGACGAGCAGTACTTC.

The count of this clone is one. The chain couples TRBV28 to TRBJ2-7; a weak D match, TRBD2 (6 bases). In germline, CDR1 is MDHEN, CDR2 SYDVKM. CDR3 length: 16 residues. Trimming pared 4 bases from V and 0 bases from J, leaving 16 bases between. The CDR3 loop is CASSSSGERFSYEQYF. The CDR3 DNA reads as TGTGCCAGCAGTTCCTCGGGGGAGAGGTTCTCCTACGAGCAGTACTTC.

The genes are TRBV27 and TRBJ1-2; 12 positions agree with TRBD1. This CDR3 region has 15 residues. V lost 6 bases to trimming and J lost 6 bases; unmatched junction nucleotides: 8. Germline V gives CDR1 MNHEY, CDR2 SMNVEV (reference sequence). Here the CDR3 reads CASSSGTGGANGYTF. The CDR3 DNA sequence: TGTGCCAGCAGCTCCGGGACAGGGGGCGCTAATGGCTACACCTTC.

V is TRBV7-3 and J is TRBJ2-1, with TRBD1 identical over 9 bases. CDR1 and CDR2 (germline): SGHTA, FQGTGA. The J segment lost 5 bases and the V segment lost 5 bases, leaving 10 bases of the junction unmatched. The CDR3 is 16 residues long. The DNA for the CDR3 is TGTGCCAGCAGCCCCTTGACAGGGGGGATTAACAATGAGCAGTTCTTC. This sequence encodes CASSPLTGGINNEQFF. Based on the CDR3 plus reference TRBV7-3 and TRBJ2-1, the full variable domain is GAGVSQTPSNKVTEKGKYVELRCDPISGHTALYWYRQSLGQGPEFLIYFQGTGAADDSGLPNDRFFAVRPEGSVSTLKIQRTERGDSAVYLCASSPLTGGINNEQFFGPGTRLTVL.

The chain carries TRBV5-1 and TRBJ1-5; a weak D match, TRBD1 (6 bases). Germline CDR1 SGHRS, CDR2 YFSETQ. There are 14 residues in the CDR3. Trimming removed 4 bases from V and 0 bases from J, with 8 bases in between. CDR3 sequence reads: CASSPGHSNQPQHF. CDR3 nucleotide sequence: TGCGCCAGCAGCCCGGGACATAGCAATCAGCCCCAGCATTTT. The variable domain in full, completed from reference TRBV5-1 and TRBJ1-5, reads KAGVTQTPRYLIKTRGQQVTLSCSPISGHRSVSWYQQTPGQGLQFLFEYFSETQRNKGNFPGRFSGRQFSNSRSEMNVSTLELGDSALYLCASSPGHSNQPQHFGDGTRLSIL.

This clone was recorded once. The chain is built from TRBV7-9 and TRBJ1-2; 8 bases line up with TRBD1. Germline CDR1 reads SEHNR; CDR2 reads FQNEAQ (reference sequence). Trimming took 1 base from V and 6 from J; bases not matched to a gene: 19. The CDR3 runs to 19 residues. The CDR3 DNA reads TGTGCCAGCAGCTTAGTATTGTTTCGGACAGGGAAGGAGGCGGATGGCTACACCTTC. Amino acids: CASSLVLFRTGKEADGYTF.

This clone was counted a single time. The chain combines TRBV6-5 with TRBJ1-5; D perhaps matches TRBD1 (5 bases). Germline V gene lookup returns CDR1 MNHEY and CDR2 SVGAGI. This CDR3 region has 13 residues. The germline V and J ends were trimmed by 6 bases and 7 bases, with 13 bases remaining between them. CDR3 DNA: TGTGCCAGCAGAGCCGACAGCCCCCAGCCCCAGCATTTT. It yields the protein CASRADSPQPQHF.

The rearrangement links TRBV5-8 to TRBJ2-3; 10 bases fit TRBD2. V shed 0 bases, J shed 5 bases, and the junction held 18 bases outside the gene matches. The CDR3 has 20 amino acids. In germline, CDR1 is SGHTS, CDR2 YDEGEE. CDR3 protein: CASSLEQAGGLPFERDTQYF. For the CDR3, the DNA is TGTGCCAGCAGCTTGGAGCAAGCGGGGGGGCTTCCTTTTGAAAGAGATACGCAGTATTTT. The entire variable domain, with the rest obtained from reference TRBV5-8 and TRBJ2-3, is as follows: EAGVTQSPTHLIKTRGQQATLRCSPISGHTSVYWYQQALGLGLQFLLWYDEGEERNRGNFPPRFSGRQFPNYSSELNVNALELEDSALYLCASSLEQAGGLPFERDTQYFGPGTRLTVL.

The chain is built from TRBV6-5 and TRBJ2-7, with a weak D call TRBD1 (6 bases). The V gene lost 6 bases and the J gene lost 4 bases, with 13 bases spanning the gap. CDR3 size: 13 residues. Germline-derived CDR1 and CDR2 are MNHEY and SVGAGI. This CDR3 is CASSSGTRYEQYF. CDR3 bases: TGTGCCAGCAGCTCCGGGACAAGATACGAGCAGTACTTC.

The chain joins TRBV27 to TRBJ1-1; 9 positions agree with TRBD1. The germline CDR1 and CDR2 sequences are MNHEY and SMNVEV (reference sequence). This CDR3 comprises 15 residues. With V trimmed by 5 bases and J by 5 bases, 9 bases remained unmatched. Here the CDR3 DNA reads TGTGCCAGCAGTCCCTGGGACAGGGTTAATACTGAAGCTTTCTTT. This translates into CASSPWDRVNTEAFF.

V gene TRBV29-1 combines with J gene TRBJ1-1, with TRBD1 matching over 7 bases. Germline loops: CDR1 SQVTM, CDR2 ANQGSEA. CDR3 length: 11 residues. Losses at the gene ends were 6 bases for V and 6 bases for J; bases not matched to a gene: 4. The CDR3 nucleotides read TGCAGCGTCCGAGGGGGCGCTGAAGCTTTCTTT. Encoded protein: CSVRGGAEAFF.

CDR3 sequence (DNA): TGTGCCATCAGTGAGTCTCTTAACTATGGCTACACCTTC. Protein product: CAISESLNYGYTF. The chain employs TRBV10-3 and TRBJ1-2, with no clear D. V lost 0 bases to trimming and J lost 1 base, with 3 bases between them. From germline, CDR1 is ENHRY and CDR2 SYGVKD. The CDR3 has 13 amino acids.

The chain employs TRBV24-1 and TRBJ2-3; TRBD1 aligns across 7 bases. This CDR3 comprises 16 residues. The junction had 8 bases not matched to a gene; V was cut back by 4 bases and J by 2 bases. CDR1 and CDR2 (germline): KGHDR, SFDVKD. The CDR3 region has the DNA TGTGCCACCAGTGAACCAACAGGGGTGATCACAGATACGCAGTATTTT. It specifies CATSEPTGVITDTQYF.

V is TRBV28 and J is TRBJ2-7, with 12 bases identical to TRBD2. This CDR3 comprises 15 residues. CDR1 MDHEN and CDR2 SYDVKM come from the germline V gene. J was trimmed by 4 bases and V by 7 bases; bases with no gene match: 8. CDR3 nucleotides: TGTGCCAGCACCCCCGGGACTAGCGGGTTTTACGAGCAGTACTTC. Its translation: CASTPGTSGFYEQYF.

V gene TRBV19 combines with J gene TRBJ1-4; 7 positions match TRBD1. The germline V gene encodes CDR1 LNHDA and CDR2 SQIVND (reference sequence). This CDR3 comprises 15 residues. The ends lost 1 base at V and 7 bases at J; junction bases unmatched: 6. CDR3 nucleotides: TGTGCCAGTAGTATAGTCAGGGGACAGTCTGAAAAACTGTTTTTT. It codes for CASSIVRGQSEKLFF.

J is TRBJ2-3 and V is TRBV28; 11 positions match TRBD2. Per the germline V gene, CDR1 is MDHEN and CDR2 is SYDVKM. Germline trimming cut 2 bases from V and 2 bases from J; bases unmatched to any gene: 9. The CDR3 runs to 18 residues. The chain's CDR3 is CASSLPGLAGAYTDTQYF. CDR3 bases: TGTGCCAGCAGTTTACCCGGACTAGCGGGCGCCTACACAGATACGCAGTATTTT.